This T cell receptor (beta chain) was found in a study of shared clonotypes between healthy human individuals. Donors were Caucasian adults residing in Nashville, Tennessee, USA. This clone was found a few times. Sequenced by immunoSEQ multiplex PCR; TCRdb stores in-frame clones only, minus some. The data show about half a million clones, approximately 84% seen once. The V and J ends lost 1 base and 6 bases, in that order; junction bases with no gene match: 7. The CDR3 runs to 15 residues. Germline V gene lookup returns CDR1 MGHRA and CDR2 YSYEKL. The receptor was isolated from a woman between 35 and 50 years old in good health. Some clones in this sample may be carry-over from other donors' samples. Sequenced: PBMCs. The chain recombines TRBV4-1 with TRBJ2-7; 9 bases map to TRBD1. The CDR3 sequence: CASSQAPGQGREQYF. DNA of the CDR3: TGCGCCAGCAGCCAAGCGCCGGGACAGGGTCGCGAGCAGTACTTC.